This TCR beta chain emerged from a study of T cell responses to AZD1222 COVID-19 vaccine. The length of the CDR3 is 13 residues. The J segment lost 8 bases and the V segment lost 6 bases, leaving 6 bases of the junction unmatched. Germline CDR1 is SNHLY and CDR2 is FYNNEI. Study-wide points: Donors were chiefly white British, with a greater number of females, and clonal diversity was perhaps underestimated. Recipients of two AZD1222 doses showed rising Spike-specific TCR breadth and depth.

Comment on this clone: What it recognizes is unknown.

Profiled with immunoSEQ multiplex PCR; TCRdb holds only in-frame clones, not every one. The table has tens of thousands of clones, roughly 90% seen once; the top ten hold approximately 4.5%. Specimen: peripheral blood, collected on day 0 of MenACWY control vaccination. The chain couples TRBV2 to TRBJ1-2; TRBD1 agrees at 10 bases. The sequence was collected from an adult in good health. For the CDR3, the DNA is TGTGCCAGCAGGACAGGGGGCGTATCGGGCTACACCTTC. As protein: CASRTGGVSGYTF.